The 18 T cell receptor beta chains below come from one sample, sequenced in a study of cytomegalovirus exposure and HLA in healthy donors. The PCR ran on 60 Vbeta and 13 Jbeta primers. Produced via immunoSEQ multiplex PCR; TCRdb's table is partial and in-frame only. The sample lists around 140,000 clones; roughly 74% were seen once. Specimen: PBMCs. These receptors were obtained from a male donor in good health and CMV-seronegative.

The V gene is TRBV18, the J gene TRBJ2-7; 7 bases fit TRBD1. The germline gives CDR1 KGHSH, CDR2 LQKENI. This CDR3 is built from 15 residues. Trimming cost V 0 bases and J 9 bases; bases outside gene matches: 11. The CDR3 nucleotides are TGTGCCAGCTCACCACCGCTCAGACAGGGCTGGGGGCAGTACTTC. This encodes CASSPPLRQGWGQYF.

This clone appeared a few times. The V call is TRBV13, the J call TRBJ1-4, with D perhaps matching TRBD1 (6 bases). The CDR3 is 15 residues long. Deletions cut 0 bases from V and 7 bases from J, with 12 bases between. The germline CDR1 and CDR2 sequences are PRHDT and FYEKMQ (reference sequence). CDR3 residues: CASSLGTGMVEKLFF. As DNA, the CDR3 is TGTGCCAGCAGCTTAGGAACAGGGATGGTTGAAAAACTGTTTTTT.

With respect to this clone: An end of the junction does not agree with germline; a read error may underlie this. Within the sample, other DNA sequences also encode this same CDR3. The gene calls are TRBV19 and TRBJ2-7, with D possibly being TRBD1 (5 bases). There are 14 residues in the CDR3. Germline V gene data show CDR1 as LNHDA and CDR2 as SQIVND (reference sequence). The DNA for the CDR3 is TGTGCCAGCAGTATTCAGCAGGGTCGGTACGAGCAGTACTTC. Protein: CASSIQQGRYEQYF.

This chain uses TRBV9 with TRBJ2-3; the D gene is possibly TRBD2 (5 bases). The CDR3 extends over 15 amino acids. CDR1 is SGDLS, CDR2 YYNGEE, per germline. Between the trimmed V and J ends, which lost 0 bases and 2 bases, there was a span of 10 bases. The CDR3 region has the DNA TGTGCCAGCAGCGTAGATCAGCGGTACACAGATACGCAGTATTTT. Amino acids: CASSVDQRYTDTQYF.

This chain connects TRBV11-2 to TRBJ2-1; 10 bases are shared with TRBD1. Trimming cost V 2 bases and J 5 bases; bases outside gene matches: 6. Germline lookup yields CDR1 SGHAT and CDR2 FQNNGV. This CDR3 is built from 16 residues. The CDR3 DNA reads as TGTGCCAGCAGCTTACCGACAGGGGGCGCGGACAATGAGCAGTTCTTC. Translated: CASSLPTGGADNEQFF.

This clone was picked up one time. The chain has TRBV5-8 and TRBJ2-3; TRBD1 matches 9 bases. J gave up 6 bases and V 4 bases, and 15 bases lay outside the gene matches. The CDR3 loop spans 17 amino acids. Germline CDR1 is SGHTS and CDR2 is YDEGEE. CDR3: CASSLRVGTGLRDTQYF. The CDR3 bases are TGTGCCAGCAGCCTCCGAGTGGGGACAGGGTTGAGGGATACGCAGTATTTT.

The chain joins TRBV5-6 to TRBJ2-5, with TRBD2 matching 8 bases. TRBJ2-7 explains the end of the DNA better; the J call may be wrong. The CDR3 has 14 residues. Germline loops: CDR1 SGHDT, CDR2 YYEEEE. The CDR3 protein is CASSLALAAYEQYF. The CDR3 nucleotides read TGTGCCAGCAGCTTGGCACTAGCGGCCTACGAGCAGTACTTC.

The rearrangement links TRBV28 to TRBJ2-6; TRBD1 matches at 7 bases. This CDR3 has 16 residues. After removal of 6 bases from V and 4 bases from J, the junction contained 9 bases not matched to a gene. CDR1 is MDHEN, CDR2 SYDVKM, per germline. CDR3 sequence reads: CASSQTGVAGANVLTF. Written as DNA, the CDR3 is TGTGCCAGCAGCCAAACAGGGGTGGCCGGGGCCAACGTCCTGACTTTC.

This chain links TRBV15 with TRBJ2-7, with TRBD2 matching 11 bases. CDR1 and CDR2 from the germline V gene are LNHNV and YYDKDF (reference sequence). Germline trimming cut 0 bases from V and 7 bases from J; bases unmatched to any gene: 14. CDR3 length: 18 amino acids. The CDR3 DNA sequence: TGTGCCACCAGCAGAGATCGGCTAGCGGGGGGACACGCCTGGGAGCAGTACTTC. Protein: CATSRDRLAGGHAWEQYF. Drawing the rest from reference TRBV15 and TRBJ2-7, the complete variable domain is DAMVIQNPRYQVTQFGKPVTLSCSQTLNHNVMYWYQQKSSQAPKLLFHYYDKDFNNEADTPDNFQSRRPNTSFCFLDIRSPGLGDTAMYLCATSRDRLAGGHAWEQYFGPGTRLTVT.

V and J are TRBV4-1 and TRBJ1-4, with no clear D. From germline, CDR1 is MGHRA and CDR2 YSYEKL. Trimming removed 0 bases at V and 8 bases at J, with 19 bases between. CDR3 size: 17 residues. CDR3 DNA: TGCGCCAGCAGCCAAGAATTGCCAGCTCTAGTAAAAGAAAAACTGTTTTTT. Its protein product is CASSQELPALVKEKLFF.

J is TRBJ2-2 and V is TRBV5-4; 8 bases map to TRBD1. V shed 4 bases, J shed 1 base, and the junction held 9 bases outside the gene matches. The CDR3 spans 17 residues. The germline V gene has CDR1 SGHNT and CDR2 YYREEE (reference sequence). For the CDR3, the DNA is TGTGCCAGCAGCCCGTTGACAGGGGCGAAGAACACCGGGGAGCTGTTTTTT. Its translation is CASSPLTGAKNTGELFF. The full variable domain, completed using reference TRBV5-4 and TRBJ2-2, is ETGVTQSPTHLIKTRGQQVTLRCSSQSGHNTVSWYQQALGQGPQFIFQYYREEENGRGNFPPRFSGLQFPNYSSELNVNALELDDSALYLCASSPLTGAKNTGELFFGEGSRLTVL.

The CDR3 spells CASSASGAMMLPHEQYF. The DNA of the CDR3 is TGTGCCAGCAGCGCCTCTGGAGCGATGATGTTACCCCACGAGCAGTACTTC. V is TRBV9 and J is TRBJ2-7; no reliable D call. The germline V gene encodes CDR1 SGDLS and CDR2 YYNGEE. The CDR3 is 17 amino acids. The ends were cut back, 3 bases at V and 5 bases at J, with 24 bases in the middle.

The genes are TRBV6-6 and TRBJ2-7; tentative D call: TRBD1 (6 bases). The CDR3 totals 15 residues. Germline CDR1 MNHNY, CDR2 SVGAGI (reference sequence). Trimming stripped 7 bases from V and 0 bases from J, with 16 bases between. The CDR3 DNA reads TGTGCCAGCACCTCCGGGACACAAATCTCCTACGAGCAGTACTTC. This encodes CASTSGTQISYEQYF.

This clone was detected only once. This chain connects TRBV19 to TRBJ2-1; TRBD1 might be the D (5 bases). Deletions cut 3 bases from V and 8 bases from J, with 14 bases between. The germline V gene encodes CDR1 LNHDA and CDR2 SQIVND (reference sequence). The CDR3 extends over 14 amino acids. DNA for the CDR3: TGTGCCAGTAGTATCAGGGTGGATAGGGATGAGCAGTTCTTC. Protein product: CASSIRVDRDEQFF.

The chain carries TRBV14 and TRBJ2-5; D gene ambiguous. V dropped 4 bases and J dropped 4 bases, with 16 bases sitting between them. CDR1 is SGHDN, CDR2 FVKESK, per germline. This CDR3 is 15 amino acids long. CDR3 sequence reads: CASSPLLNPRETQYF. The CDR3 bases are TGTGCCAGCAGCCCCCTATTGAACCCAAGAGAGACCCAGTACTTC. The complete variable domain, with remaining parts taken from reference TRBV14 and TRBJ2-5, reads EAGVTQFPSHSVIEKGQTVTLRCDPISGHDNLYWYRRVMGKEIKFLLHFVKESKQDESGMPNNRFLAERTGGTYSTLKVQPAELEDSGVYFCASSPLLNPRETQYFGPGTRLLVL.

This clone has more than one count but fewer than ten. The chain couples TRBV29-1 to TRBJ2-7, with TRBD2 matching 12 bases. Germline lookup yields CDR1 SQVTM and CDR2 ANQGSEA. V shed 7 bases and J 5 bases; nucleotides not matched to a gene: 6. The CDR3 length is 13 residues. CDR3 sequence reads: CSAASGRAHEQYF. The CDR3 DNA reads TGCAGCGCCGCTAGCGGGAGGGCCCACGAGCAGTACTTC.

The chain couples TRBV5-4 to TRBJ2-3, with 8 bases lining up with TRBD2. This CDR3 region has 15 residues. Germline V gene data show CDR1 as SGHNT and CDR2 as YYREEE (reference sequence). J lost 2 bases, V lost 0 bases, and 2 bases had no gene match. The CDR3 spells CASSLDSGDTDTQYF. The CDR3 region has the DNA TGTGCCAGCAGCTTGGATAGCGGGGACACAGATACGCAGTATTTT.

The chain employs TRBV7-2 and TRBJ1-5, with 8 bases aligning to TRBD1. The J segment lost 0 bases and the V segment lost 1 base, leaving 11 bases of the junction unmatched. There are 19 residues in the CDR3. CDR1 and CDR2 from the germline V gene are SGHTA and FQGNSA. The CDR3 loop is CASSLETWTGWSSNQPQHF. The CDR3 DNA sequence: TGTGCCAGCAGCTTAGAGACCTGGACAGGGTGGAGTAGCAATCAGCCCCAGCATTTT.